This TCR beta chain came from a study of early T cells in non-severe SARS-CoV-2 infection. Each CDR3 protein gets one entry after TCRdb re-called the 5' RACE reads with MiXCR. The table has some 60,000 distinct CDR3 sequences, roughly 10% seen once. This clonotype was seen many times. The sequence was obtained from an adult who was a healthcare worker with PCR-confirmed SARS-CoV-2 infection or an uninfected control (not recorded which). What was sequenced was whole blood.

CDR3 sequence reads: CAIKKEDEAFF. Written as DNA, the CDR3 is TGTGCCATCAAAAAGGAGGATGAAGCTTTCTTT. The J gene is TRBJ1-1, the V gene TRBV10-3; D is undetermined. Trimming took 7 bases from V and 7 from J, leaving 10 bases between them. Looked up from germline, CDR1 is ENHRY and CDR2 is SYGVKD. The CDR3 covers 11 residues.